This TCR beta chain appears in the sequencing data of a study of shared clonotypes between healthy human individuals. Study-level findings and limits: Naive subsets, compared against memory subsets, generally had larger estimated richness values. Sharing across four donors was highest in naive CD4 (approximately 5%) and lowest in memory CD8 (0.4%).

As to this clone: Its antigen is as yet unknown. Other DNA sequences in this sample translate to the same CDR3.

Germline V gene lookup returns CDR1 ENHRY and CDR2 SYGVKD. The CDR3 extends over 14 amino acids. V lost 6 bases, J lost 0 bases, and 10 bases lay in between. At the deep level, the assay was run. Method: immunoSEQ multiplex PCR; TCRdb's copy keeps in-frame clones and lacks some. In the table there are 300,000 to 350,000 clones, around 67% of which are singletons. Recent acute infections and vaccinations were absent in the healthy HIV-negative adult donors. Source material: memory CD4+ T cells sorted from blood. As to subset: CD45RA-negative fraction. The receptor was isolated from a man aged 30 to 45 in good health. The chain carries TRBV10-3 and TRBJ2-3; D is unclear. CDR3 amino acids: CAIRDTTSTDTQYF. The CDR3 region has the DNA TGTGCCATCAGAGACACCACTAGCACAGATACGCAGTATTTT.